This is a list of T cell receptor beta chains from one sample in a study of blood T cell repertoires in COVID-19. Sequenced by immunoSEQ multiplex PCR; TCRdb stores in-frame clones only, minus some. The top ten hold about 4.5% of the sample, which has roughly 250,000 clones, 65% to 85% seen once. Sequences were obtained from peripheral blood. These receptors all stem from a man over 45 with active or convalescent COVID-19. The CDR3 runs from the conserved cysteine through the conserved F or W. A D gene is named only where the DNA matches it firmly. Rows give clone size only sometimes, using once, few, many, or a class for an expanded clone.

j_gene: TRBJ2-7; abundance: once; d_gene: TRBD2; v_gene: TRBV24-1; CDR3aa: CATSSGLAGDNEQYF; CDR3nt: TGTGCCACCAGTAGCGGGTTAGCGGGGGACAACGAGCAGTACTTC
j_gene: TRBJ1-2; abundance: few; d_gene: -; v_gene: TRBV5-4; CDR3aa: CASSTGRGYTF; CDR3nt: TGTGCCAGCAGCACAGGGCGAGGCTACACCTTC
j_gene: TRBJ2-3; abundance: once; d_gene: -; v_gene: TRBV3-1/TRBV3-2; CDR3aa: CASNQLGGTQYF; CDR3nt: TGTGCCAGCAACCAACTTGGAGGGACGCAGTATTTT
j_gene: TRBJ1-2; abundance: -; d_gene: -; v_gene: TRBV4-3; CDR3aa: CASSQDWGGSKGYTF; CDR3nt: TGCGCCAGCAGCCAAGATTGGGGGGGCTCGAAGGGCTACACCTTC
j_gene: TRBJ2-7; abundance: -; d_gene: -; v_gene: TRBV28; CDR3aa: CASSLFTSSYEQYF; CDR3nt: TGTGCCAGCAGTTTATTTACCAGCTCCTACGAGCAGTACTTC
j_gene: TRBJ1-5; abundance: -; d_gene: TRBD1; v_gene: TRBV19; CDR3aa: CASSIWTGGNQPQHF; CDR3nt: TGTGCCAGTAGTATCTGGACAGGGGGCAATCAGCCCCAGCATTTT
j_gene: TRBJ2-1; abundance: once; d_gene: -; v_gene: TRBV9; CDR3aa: CASSVGRGTYNEQFF; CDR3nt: TGTGCCAGCAGCGTAGGACGGGGAACCTACAATGAGCAGTTCTTC
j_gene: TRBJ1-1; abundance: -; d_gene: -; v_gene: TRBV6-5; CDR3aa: CASSYHGGRQNTEAFF; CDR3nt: TGTGCCAGCAGTTACCACGGGGGAAGGCAGAACACTGAAGCTTTCTTT
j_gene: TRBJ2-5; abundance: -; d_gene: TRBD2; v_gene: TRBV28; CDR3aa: CASSSGGVQYF; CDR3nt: TGTGCCAGCAGTTCCGGGGGGGTCCAGTACTTC
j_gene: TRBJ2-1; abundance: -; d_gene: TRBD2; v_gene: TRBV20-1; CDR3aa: CSASVASGGNYNEQFF; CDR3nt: TGCAGTGCTAGTGTGGCTAGCGGGGGGAATTACAATGAGCAGTTCTTC
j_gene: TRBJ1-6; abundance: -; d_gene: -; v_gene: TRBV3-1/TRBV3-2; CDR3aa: CASRRTANSPLHF; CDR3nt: TGTGCCAGCAGACGGACAGCTAATTCACCCCTCCACTTT
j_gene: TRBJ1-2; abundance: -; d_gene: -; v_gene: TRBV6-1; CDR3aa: CASSEQGNYGYTF; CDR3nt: TGTGCCAGCAGTGAACAGGGTAACTATGGCTACACCTTC
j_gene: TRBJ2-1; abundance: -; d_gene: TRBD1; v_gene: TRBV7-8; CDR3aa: CASSPGQGSYNEQFF; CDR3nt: TGTGCCAGCAGCCCGGGACAGGGTAGCTACAATGAGCAGTTCTTC
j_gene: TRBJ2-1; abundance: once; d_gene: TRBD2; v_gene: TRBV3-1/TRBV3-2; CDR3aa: CASSQGLTSGGVYEQFF; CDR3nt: TGTGCCAGCAGCCAAGGACTAACTAGCGGGGGGGTATATGAGCAGTTCTTC
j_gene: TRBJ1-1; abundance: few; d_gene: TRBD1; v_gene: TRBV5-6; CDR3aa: CASSLLQGLNTEAFF; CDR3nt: TGTGCCAGCAGCTTGCTACAGGGGCTGAACACTGAAGCTTTCTTT
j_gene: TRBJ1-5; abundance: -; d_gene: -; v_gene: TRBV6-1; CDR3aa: CASSEAGHSNQPQHF; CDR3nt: TGTGCCAGCAGTGAAGCGGGGCATAGCAATCAGCCCCAGCATTTT
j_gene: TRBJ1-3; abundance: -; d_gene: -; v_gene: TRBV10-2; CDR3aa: CASREGGNTIYF; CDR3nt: TGCGCCAGCAGGGAGGGCGGAAACACCATATATTTT
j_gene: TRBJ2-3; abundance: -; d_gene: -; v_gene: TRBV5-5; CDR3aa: CASSLAWRTGTDTQYF; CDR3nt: TGTGCCAGCAGCTTGGCTTGGCGGACAGGCACAGATACGCAGTATTTT
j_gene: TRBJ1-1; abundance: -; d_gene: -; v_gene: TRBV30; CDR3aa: CAWTRGFVNTEAFF; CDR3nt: TGTGCCTGGACCCGCGGATTCGTGAACACTGAAGCTTTCTTT
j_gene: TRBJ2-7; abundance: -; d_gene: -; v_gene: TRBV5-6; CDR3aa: CASSLATYEQYF; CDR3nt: TGTGCCAGCAGCTTGGCCACCTACGAGCAGTACTTC
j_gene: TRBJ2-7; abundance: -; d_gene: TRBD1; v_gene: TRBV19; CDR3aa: CASSRQGRSYEQYF; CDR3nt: TGTGCCAGTAGCCGACAGGGGAGGTCCTACGAGCAGTACTTC
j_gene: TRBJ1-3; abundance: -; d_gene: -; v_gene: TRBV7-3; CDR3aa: CASSLKRVRGKSSGNTIYF; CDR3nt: TGTGCCAGCAGCTTAAAACGCGTAAGGGGAAAGAGCTCTGGAAACACCATATATTTT